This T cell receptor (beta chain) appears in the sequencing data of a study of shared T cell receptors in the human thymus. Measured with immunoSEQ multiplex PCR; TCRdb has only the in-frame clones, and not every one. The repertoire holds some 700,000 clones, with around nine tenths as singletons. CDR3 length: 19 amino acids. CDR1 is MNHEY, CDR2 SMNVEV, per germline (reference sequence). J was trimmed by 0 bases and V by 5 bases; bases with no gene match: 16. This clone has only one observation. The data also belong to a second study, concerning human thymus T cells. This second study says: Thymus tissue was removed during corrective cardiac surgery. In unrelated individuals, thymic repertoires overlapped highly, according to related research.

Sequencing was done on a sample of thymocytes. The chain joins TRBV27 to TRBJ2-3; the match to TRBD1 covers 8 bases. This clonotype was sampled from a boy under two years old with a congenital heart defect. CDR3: CASSPNKLGGQESTDTQYF. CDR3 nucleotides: TGTGCCAGCAGTCCCAATAAACTTGGGGGACAGGAGAGCACAGATACGCAGTATTTT.